These 22 T cell receptor beta chains were all obtained from the same sample, sequenced in a study of T cell responses to AZD1222 COVID-19 vaccine. Only in-frame clones appear in the TCRdb table, and some are missing; sequencing was by immunoSEQ multiplex PCR. Counted here are more than 100,000 clones, approximately 85% occurring once; the ten biggest clones make up 7.9%. The sequencing here drew on peripheral blood, taken 28 days after the second dose of the MenACWY control vaccine. The receptor set was obtained from an adult who received the MenACWY meningococcal vaccine as a control.

The V and J genes are TRBV6-5 and TRBJ1-1; possibly TRBD1 for D (5 bases). Germline CDR1 MNHEY, CDR2 SVGAGI. The CDR3 contains 14 residues. V shed 7 bases and J shed 2 bases, with 14 bases lying between them. Written as DNA, the CDR3 is TGTGCCAGCATGAGGGGTAGGACCAACACTGAAGCTTTCTTT. Amino acids: CASMRGRTNTEAFF.

The chain has TRBV24-1 and TRBJ2-6; 7 bases are a match to TRBD2. Germline CDR1 reads KGHDR; CDR2 reads SFDVKD. This CDR3 comprises 16 residues. V gave up 5 bases and J gave up 1 base; unmatched junction bases: 4. The CDR3 loop is CATSAQGGSGANVLTF. In nucleotides, the CDR3 is TGTGCCACCAGTGCCCAGGGAGGGTCTGGGGCCAACGTCCTGACTTTC.

J is TRBJ2-7 and V is TRBV28, with 7 bases matching TRBD1. Germline CDR1 reads MDHEN; CDR2 reads SYDVKM. Trimming removed 7 bases from V and 5 bases from J; junction bases left unmatched: 5. The CDR3 has 12 amino acids. The DNA of the CDR3 is TGTGCCAGCAACAGGGGAACAAACGAGCAGTACGTC. Encoded protein: CASNRGTNEQYV.

The chain uses TRBV29-1 and TRBJ1-1, with TRBD1 matching 9 bases. The length of the CDR3 is 13 residues. V was clipped by 7 bases and J by 6 bases; unmatched bases: 9. CDR1 SQVTM and CDR2 ANQGSEA come from the germline V gene. CDR3 in amino acids: CSAGTGSFPEAFF. The CDR3 DNA reads TGCAGCGCCGGGACAGGGTCGTTTCCTGAAGCTTTCTTT. Together with reference TRBV29-1 and TRBJ1-1, the CDR3 gives the full variable domain: SAVISQKPSRDICQRGTSLTIQCQVDSQVTMMFWYRQQPGQSLTLIATANQGSEATYESGFVIDKFPISRPNLTFSTLTVSNMSPEDSSIYLCSAGTGSFPEAFFGQGTRLTVV.

The chain joins TRBV5-1 to TRBJ2-1; TRBD1 is a possible D gene (5 bases). The CDR3 is made up of 15 amino acids. Germline CDR1 reads SGHRS; CDR2 reads YFSETQ. V was clipped by 4 bases and J by 7 bases, with 18 bases between them. The CDR3 protein is CASSPVLGQANEQFF. CDR3 coding DNA: TGCGCCAGCAGCCCCGTCCTGGGGCAGGCGAATGAGCAGTTCTTC.

The rearrangement links TRBV4-3 to TRBJ1-1; D is uncertain. The CDR3 contains 13 residues. The germline V and J ends were trimmed by 2 bases and 7 bases, with 11 bases remaining between them. Per germline, CDR1 LGHNA and CDR2 YSLEER. CDR3 protein: CASSQLPGLEAFF. The CDR3 DNA follows: TGCGCCAGCAGCCAATTACCGGGTCTTGAAGCTTTCTTT.

Concerning this clone: At the DNA level, this CDR3 is encoded by other sequences in the same sample as well. The rearrangement links TRBV3-1 (or the pseudogene TRBV3-2) to TRBJ2-5, with D hard to call. The V gene lost 3 bases and the J gene lost 0 bases, with 2 bases spanning the gap. In germline, CDR1 is LGHDT, CDR2 YNNKEL (reference sequence). This CDR3 has 12 amino acids. CDR3: CASSQNQETQYF. For the CDR3, the DNA is TGTGCCAGCAGCCAGAACCAAGAGACCCAGTACTTC.

The genes are TRBV24-1 and TRBJ2-3; 7 nucleotides line up with TRBD1. The CDR3 has 15 amino acids. The germline V gene encodes CDR1 KGHDR and CDR2 SFDVKD. V was pared by 6 bases and J by 4 bases, with 9 bases of the junction left unmatched. CDR3 loop: CATSLQGMSPDTQYF. The CDR3, as DNA: TGTGCCACCAGTTTACAGGGGATGTCACCAGATACGCAGTATTTT.

The genes are TRBV19 and TRBJ2-3; possibly TRBD1 for D (5 bases). CDR1 LNHDA and CDR2 SQIVND come from the germline V gene (reference sequence). This CDR3 is 13 amino acids long. V was pared by 5 bases and J by 0 bases, with 6 bases between. The CDR3 bases are TGTGCCAGTAGTTGGGGCAGCACAGATACGCAGTATTTT. It specifies CASSWGSTDTQYF.

The chain is built from TRBV19 and TRBJ1-5, with D tentatively TRBD1 (5 bases). CDR1 and CDR2 from the germline V gene are LNHDA and SQIVND (reference sequence). This CDR3 comprises 14 residues. Trimming took off 10 bases at V and 3 bases at J, with 16 bases between the two ends. CDR3 loop: CATKVGRANQPQHF. The CDR3 nucleotides are TGTGCCACGAAGGTAGGCAGGGCCAATCAGCCCCAGCATTTT.

The table lists this clone with a count of one. The chain recombines TRBV15 with TRBJ1-3; D is unresolved. V was trimmed by 11 bases and J by 2 bases, leaving 13 bases between them. Germline values: CDR1 LNHNV, CDR2 YYDKDF (reference sequence). The CDR3 contains 13 residues. CDR3 nucleotide sequence: TGTGCCTCTAGGGAAGGAACTGGAAACACCATATATTTT. It codes for CASREGTGNTIYF.

The V gene is TRBV3-1 (or the pseudogene TRBV3-2), the J gene TRBJ1-2; the D gene is possibly TRBD1 (5 bases). The CDR3 runs to 15 residues. Germline loops: CDR1 LGHDT, CDR2 YNNKEL (reference sequence). The germline V and J ends were trimmed by 4 bases and 4 bases, with 16 bases remaining between them. Here the CDR3 reads CASSPAGTEVYGYTF. The CDR3 region has the DNA TGTGCCAGCAGCCCAGCCGGGACCGAAGTCTATGGCTACACCTTC.

This clone has more than one count but fewer than ten. In nucleotides, the CDR3 is TGTGCCAGCACCCCAACAGGGGGCTTGGGCTACACCTTC. This codes for CASTPTGGLGYTF. This chain uses TRBV9 with TRBJ1-2; 9 positions match TRBD1. Unmatched junction bases numbered 8, after V lost 6 bases and J lost 8 bases. The CDR3 runs to 13 residues. The germline gives CDR1 SGDLS, CDR2 YYNGEE.

This chain joins TRBV27 and TRBJ2-7, with TRBD1 identical over 7 bases. This CDR3 contains 17 residues. Germline V CDR1 and CDR2: MNHEY, SMNVEV (reference sequence). J was trimmed by 3 bases and V by 5 bases; bases with no gene match: 16. In DNA, the CDR3 is TGTGCCAGCAGTCTAACCAGACAGGGTTTTATACTCTACGAGCAGTACTTC. Its protein product is CASSLTRQGFILYEQYF.

The chain carries TRBV5-1 and TRBJ2-3; D is possibly TRBD2 (5 bases). This CDR3 region has 15 residues. Per germline, CDR1 SGHRS and CDR2 YFSETQ. V shed 0 bases and J shed 2 bases, with 10 bases lying between them. The CDR3 DNA sequence: TGCGCCAGCAGCTTGGGAGGGCCCGACACAGATACGCAGTATTTT. It yields the protein CASSLGGPDTDTQYF.

J is TRBJ1-5 and V is TRBV19, with TRBD1 as a possible D gene (5 bases). With 0 bases removed from V and 6 bases from J, the gap between germline ends came to 15 bases. CDR1 LNHDA and CDR2 SQIVND come from the germline V gene (reference sequence). CDR3 length: 16 residues. CDR3 sequence reads: CASSIEAPPGSQPQHF. As DNA, the CDR3 is TGTGCCAGTAGTATAGAGGCCCCCCCAGGGTCTCAGCCCCAGCATTTT. Variable domain in full (rest from reference TRBV19 and TRBJ1-5): DGGITQSPKYLFRKEGQNVTLSCEQNLNHDAMYWYRQDPGQGLRLIYYSQIVNDFQKGDIAEGYSVSREKKESFPLTVTSAQKNPTAFYLCASSIEAPPGSQPQHFGDGTRLSIL.

This chain connects TRBV5-1 to TRBJ2-2, with D maybe TRBD2 (5 bases). The CDR3 runs to 15 residues. V lost 0 bases and J 5 bases, leaving 11 bases between the germline ends. The germline gives CDR1 SGHRS, CDR2 YFSETQ. The CDR3 nucleotides are TGCGCCAGCAGCTTGGCCAGGACTGGGACCGGGGAGCTGTTTTTT. Translating it yields CASSLARTGTGELFF.

About this clone: The same CDR3 is also encoded by other DNA sequences in this sample. The chain recombines TRBV5-4 with TRBJ1-3; D is uncertain. The CDR3 sequence is 14 residues long. V lost 0 bases and J lost 1, with 5 bases in between. From germline, CDR1 is SGHNT and CDR2 YYREEE (reference sequence). The CDR3 is CASSLDRSGNTIYF. In DNA, the CDR3 is TGTGCCAGCAGCTTGGATCGGTCTGGAAACACCATATATTTT.

CDR3 sequence: CASSSYQGPGGYTF. The CDR3 DNA reads TGTGCCAGCAGCTCCTATCAAGGTCCGGGAGGCTACACCTTC. The chain uses TRBV11-2 and TRBJ1-2; D not resolved. V shed 4 bases and J shed 8 bases, with 17 bases lying between them. This CDR3 is built from 14 residues. Germline values: CDR1 SGHAT, CDR2 FQNNGV.

This chain links TRBV28 with TRBJ1-1; D gene unclear. This CDR3 region has 12 residues. Trimming shortened V by 5 bases and J by 6 bases, and 10 bases separated the two germline ends. CDR1 and CDR2 from the germline V gene are MDHEN and SYDVKM. CDR3 sequence reads: CASSPRVAEAFF. The CDR3 nucleotides read TGTGCCAGCAGTCCGAGGGTCGCTGAAGCTTTCTTT. Based on the CDR3 plus reference TRBV28 and TRBJ1-1, the full variable domain is DVKVTQSSRYLVKRTGEKVFLECVQDMDHENMFWYRQDPGLGLRLIYFSYDVKMKEKGDIPEGYSVSREKKERFSLILESASTNQTSMYLCASSPRVAEAFFGQGTRLTVV.

This clone was found once. The chain uses TRBV10-1 and TRBJ1-2; D is undetermined. Germline values: CDR1 WNHNN, CDR2 SYGVQD (reference sequence). V was clipped by 3 bases and J by 4 bases, with 9 bases between them. The CDR3 contains 13 residues. The CDR3 coding sequence is TGCGCCAGCAGTGAACAGACGCCCTATGGCTACACCTTC. This translates into CASSEQTPYGYTF.

The J gene is TRBJ2-1, the V gene TRBV19; 11 bases align to TRBD2. CDR1 and CDR2 (germline): LNHDA, SQIVND (reference sequence). Trimming at V came to 8 bases and at J to 3 bases, leaving 6 bases not matched to a gene. The CDR3 sequence is 15 residues long. As DNA, the CDR3 is TGTGCCAGTGGGGCTAGCGGGAGGCTCTACAATGAGCAGTTCTTC. Its protein is CASGASGRLYNEQFF.